This T cell receptor (beta chain) stems from a study of monozygotic twins with inflammatory bowel disease. Regarding this clonotype: The antigen is unknown.

Study-wide points: IBD patients had lower TCRbeta diversity (inverse Simpson) than healthy co-twins.

The germline V gene has CDR1 SNHLY and CDR2 FYNNEI. The CDR3 length is 16 residues. TCRdb re-called the 5' RACE reads, yielding one record per CDR3 amino acid sequence without DNA. The sample holds roughly 150,000 distinct CDR3 sequences. Sequenced material: blood. The chain combines TRBV2 with TRBJ2-7; with no DNA, the TCRdb D assignment of TRBD1 cannot be verified. The sequence was collected from a human donor with ulcerative colitis or Crohn's disease, or a healthy co-twin of an affected twin (not recorded which). CDR3 loop: CASSRDSHTFSYEQYF.